This passage covers 30 T cell receptor beta chains from one sample sequenced in a study of cytomegalovirus exposure and HLA in healthy donors. Primers for the PCR totalled 60 Vbeta and 13 Jbeta. The assay was immunoSEQ multiplex PCR, and TCRdb's table has in-frame clones only and misses some. This table holds about 140,000 clones, around three quarters found once. Input material: PBMCs. All receptors derive from a middle-aged man in good health and CMV-seropositive.

This chain links TRBV28 with TRBJ1-1, with 7 bases identical to TRBD1. V gave up 4 bases and J gave up 7 bases; unmatched junction bases: 6. CDR3 size: 13 residues. Germline V gives CDR1 MDHEN, CDR2 SYDVKM. The CDR3, as DNA: TGTGCCAGCAGTTCCACAGGGGTACTTGAAGCTTTCTTT. This encodes CASSSTGVLEAFF. Full variable domain (missing parts from reference TRBV28 and TRBJ1-1): DVKVTQSSRYLVKRTGEKVFLECVQDMDHENMFWYRQDPGLGLRLIYFSYDVKMKEKGDIPEGYSVSREKKERFSLILESASTNQTSMYLCASSSTGVLEAFFGQGTRLTVV.

The chain uses TRBV29-1 and TRBJ1-2, with D perhaps matching TRBD1 (6 bases). V dropped 6 bases and J dropped 4 bases, with 15 bases sitting between them. Germline V lookup: CDR1 SQVTM, CDR2 ANQGSEA. The CDR3 runs 13 residues. The CDR3 region is CSVQTGGAYGYTF. CDR3 nucleotides: TGCAGCGTGCAGACAGGCGGAGCCTATGGCTACACCTTC.

Here the CDR3 reads CASSGLAGLNEQFF. DNA of the CDR3: TGTGCCAGCAGCGGATTAGCGGGGCTCAATGAGCAGTTCTTC. V and J are TRBV2 and TRBJ2-1, with 8 positions matching TRBD2. The CDR3 contains 14 residues. V shed 6 bases and J 6 bases; nucleotides not matched to a gene: 7. From germline, CDR1 is SNHLY and CDR2 FYNNEI.

This sequence joins TRBV6-6 and TRBJ2-7; weak D call: TRBD2 (6 bases). The CDR3 totals 13 residues. Trimming removed 7 bases at V and 4 bases at J, with 14 bases between. Looked up from germline, CDR1 is MNHNY and CDR2 is SVGAGI (reference sequence). CDR3: CASTSSGGYEQYF. DNA for the CDR3: TGTGCCAGCACCTCCTCAGGAGGGTACGAGCAGTACTTC.

This chain uses TRBV5-1 with TRBJ1-2; 8 nucleotides line up with TRBD1. This CDR3 spans 14 amino acids. V was clipped by 8 bases and J by 5 bases; unmatched bases: 11. Germline-derived CDR1 and CDR2 are SGHRS and YFSETQ. CDR3 sequence: CASSGQGAPYGYTF. DNA for the CDR3: TGCGCCAGTTCCGGACAGGGTGCTCCGTATGGCTACACCTTC. Together with reference TRBV5-1 and TRBJ1-2, the CDR3 gives the full variable domain: KAGVTQTPRYLIKTRGQQVTLSCSPISGHRSVSWYQQTPGQGLQFLFEYFSETQRNKGNFPGRFSGRQFSNSRSEMNVSTLELGDSALYLCASSGQGAPYGYTFGSGTRLTVV.

This chain uses TRBV19 with TRBJ2-1; tentatively, D is TRBD1 (6 bases). CDR3 length: 17 residues. Trimming pared 0 bases from V and 7 bases from J, leaving 19 bases between. Germline V gene sequence: CDR1 LNHDA, CDR2 SQIVND (reference sequence). The DNA for the CDR3 is TGTGCCAGTAGTATAGATCCGGGACACTCAGCGAGGAATGAGCAGTTCTTC. Amino acids: CASSIDPGHSARNEQFF. Filled out from reference TRBV19 and TRBJ2-1, the complete variable domain reads DGGITQSPKYLFRKEGQNVTLSCEQNLNHDAMYWYRQDPGQGLRLIYYSQIVNDFQKGDIAEGYSVSREKKESFPLTVTSAQKNPTAFYLCASSIDPGHSARNEQFFGPGTRLTVL.

V is TRBV28 and J is TRBJ1-2; no clear D. Germline CDR1 reads MDHEN; CDR2 reads SYDVKM. Trimming shortened V by 5 bases and J by 6 bases, and 16 bases separated the two germline ends. This CDR3 region has 14 residues. The CDR3 loop reads CASSPRVLPDGYTF. The DNA of the CDR3 is TGTGCCAGCAGTCCGAGGGTTTTACCAGATGGCTACACCTTC.

The V call is TRBV5-1, the J call TRBJ2-7; D is unresolved. Trimming removed 2 bases from V and 0 bases from J, with 12 bases in between. Germline V gene data show CDR1 as SGHRS and CDR2 as YFSETQ. This CDR3 contains 15 residues. The DNA for the CDR3 is TGCGCCAGCAGCTTTTTGCCGGAGATCTCCTACGAGCAGTACTTC. Translating gives CASSFLPEISYEQYF.

CDR3 residues: CASSGGTGPSYEQYF. The CDR3 DNA reads as TGCGCCAGCAGCGGGGGGACAGGACCGTCCTACGAGCAGTACTTC. This chain joins TRBV5-1 and TRBJ2-7, with 8 bases identical to TRBD1. Germline-derived CDR1 and CDR2 are SGHRS and YFSETQ. Unmatched junction bases numbered 7, after V lost 4 bases and J lost 1 base. This CDR3 has 15 residues.

The CDR3 region is CASSEGVTQPQHF. CDR3 bases: TGCGCCAGCAGTGAAGGGGTTACCCAGCCCCAGCATTTT. J is TRBJ1-5 and V is TRBV10-1; D might be TRBD1 (5 bases). CDR3 length equals 13 residues. Germline V CDR1 and CDR2: WNHNN, SYGVQD (reference sequence). The germline V and J ends were trimmed by 3 bases and 7 bases, with 10 bases remaining between them.

This rearrangement joins TRBV5-4 to TRBJ2-7, with D possibly matching TRBD2 (6 bases). CDR3 length: 13 residues. Germline CDR1 reads SGHNT; CDR2 reads YYREEE (reference sequence). V shed 4 bases and J shed 1 base, with 9 bases lying between them. The CDR3 is CASSPRGSYEQYF. As DNA, the CDR3 is TGTGCCAGCAGCCCCCGGGGGTCCTACGAGCAGTACTTC.

This rearrangement joins TRBV30 to TRBJ1-5; perhaps TRBD1 as D (6 bases). From germline, CDR1 is GTSNPN and CDR2 SVGIG (reference sequence). V dropped 2 bases and J dropped 1 base, with 15 bases sitting between them. CDR3 length equals 16 residues. CDR3 sequence: CAWSLGAGTSNQPQHF. CDR3 nucleotides: TGTGCCTGGAGTTTAGGCGCAGGGACAAGCAATCAGCCCCAGCATTTT.

This clone was seen a handful of times. The V call is TRBV28, the J call TRBJ1-2, with TRBD1 matching 7 bases. Germline V lookup: CDR1 MDHEN, CDR2 SYDVKM. V lost 3 bases to trimming and J lost 1 base; unmatched junction nucleotides: 2. This CDR3 region has 14 residues. The CDR3 nucleotides are TGTGCCAGCAGTTTGACAGGGAGTAACTATGGCTACACCTTC. Residues: CASSLTGSNYGYTF.

This chain connects TRBV6-5 to TRBJ1-3; D gene unclear. V gave up 3 bases and J gave up 0 bases, with 9 bases separating them. The length of the CDR3 is 15 residues. Germline V CDR1 and CDR2: MNHEY, SVGAGI. CDR3: CASSYTQLSGNTIYF. CDR3 DNA: TGTGCCAGCAGTTATACTCAACTCTCTGGAAACACCATATATTTT.

The chain has TRBV29-1 and TRBJ1-5; possible D gene TRBD1, 5 bases. The CDR3 sequence is 13 residues long. Trimming shortened V by 6 bases and J by 4 bases, and 13 bases separated the two germline ends. Germline CDR1 and CDR2: SQVTM and ANQGSEA. The CDR3 spells CSVRTGLNQPQHF. The DNA for the CDR3 is TGCAGCGTCCGCACAGGATTAAATCAGCCCCAGCATTTT.

The chain joins TRBV6-1 to TRBJ2-3; 7 bases fit TRBD1. Per the germline V gene, CDR1 is MNHNS and CDR2 is SASEGT. The CDR3 is 14 residues long. V shed 6 bases and J 2 bases; nucleotides not matched to a gene: 5. CDR3 amino acids: CASRDRIVTDTQYF. The CDR3 region has the DNA TGTGCCAGCAGGGACAGGATCGTCACAGATACGCAGTATTTT.

The V gene is TRBV6-5, the J gene TRBJ1-1; D ambiguous. V gave up 1 base and J gave up 8 bases, with 11 bases separating them. CDR1 and CDR2 (germline): MNHEY, SVGAGI. CDR3 length equals 13 residues. CDR3 DNA sequence: TGTGCCAGCAGTTACTATTCCGGGTCGGAAGCTTTCTTT. Its protein product is CASSYYSGSEAFF.

This clone was counted only a few times. The CDR3 sequence is CASRRTGNTGELFF. CDR3 coding DNA: TGTGCCAGCAGAAGGACTGGGAACACCGGGGAGCTGTTTTTT. The genes are TRBV6-5 and TRBJ2-2; D might be TRBD2 (5 bases). With 6 bases removed from V and 1 base from J, the gap between germline ends came to 9 bases. The germline V gene has CDR1 MNHEY and CDR2 SVGAGI. This CDR3 is 14 amino acids long.

This rearrangement joins TRBV9 to TRBJ2-3; 7 bases agree with TRBD2. J lost 3 bases, V lost 3 bases, and 4 bases had no gene match. The germline CDR1 and CDR2 sequences are SGDLS and YYNGEE. CDR3 size: 14 residues. The CDR3 DNA follows: TGTGCCAGCAGCGGGACTAGTCGTACAGATACGCAGTATTTT. This gives the protein CASSGTSRTDTQYF.

The chain combines TRBV5-1 with TRBJ2-3; TRBD2 matches 9 bases. With 1 base clipped from V and 4 bases from J, the junction kept 7 bases outside the gene matches. The CDR3 is 16 residues long. Germline CDR1 and CDR2: SGHRS and YFSETQ. CDR3 coding DNA: TGCGCCAGCAGCTTGTTCGTAGCGGGGGACTCAGATACGCAGTATTTT. Translated, it gives CASSLFVAGDSDTQYF. Full variable domain (rest looked up from reference TRBV5-1 and TRBJ2-3): KAGVTQTPRYLIKTRGQQVTLSCSPISGHRSVSWYQQTPGQGLQFLFEYFSETQRNKGNFPGRFSGRQFSNSRSEMNVSTLELGDSALYLCASSLFVAGDSDTQYFGPGTRLTVL.

The rearrangement joins TRBV7-2 to TRBJ1-2; D unresolved. V shed 1 base and J shed 8 bases, with 20 bases lying between them. The CDR3 length is 16 residues. The V gene's germline CDR1 is SGHTA and CDR2 FQGNSA. The CDR3 DNA reads TGTGCCAGCAGCTTAGGAGCGGGGTTACAGCTAAACGGCTACACCTTC. Residues: CASSLGAGLQLNGYTF.

This chain uses TRBV28 with TRBJ1-1, with TRBD1 as a possible D gene (6 bases). V dropped 6 bases and J dropped 8 bases, with 19 bases sitting between them. CDR1 and CDR2 from the germline V gene are MDHEN and SYDVKM. The length of the CDR3 is 14 residues. CDR3 loop: CASSLIRDTSEAFF. The CDR3 coding sequence is TGTGCCAGCAGCCTCATCCGGGACACTTCCGAAGCTTTCTTT.

V gene TRBV11-2 combines with J gene TRBJ2-6; possibly TRBD1 for D (6 bases). The ends were cut back, 0 bases at V and 0 bases at J, with 18 bases in the middle. This CDR3 has 20 amino acids. Germline V lookup: CDR1 SGHAT, CDR2 FQNNGV. CDR3 coding DNA: TGTGCCAGCAGCTTAGATCTAAGGCAGGGGTCCCCCTCTGGGGCCAACGTCCTGACTTTC. Translation gives CASSLDLRQGSPSGANVLTF.

V gene TRBV18 combines with J gene TRBJ1-1; unclear D gene. V shed 1 base and J shed 3 bases, with 12 bases lying between them. This CDR3 contains 15 residues. Germline values: CDR1 KGHSH, CDR2 LQKENI. DNA of the CDR3: TGTGCCAGCTCACCACTAAAGCCCGCGGACACTGAAGCTTTCTTT. It translates to CASSPLKPADTEAFF.

This chain uses TRBV5-1 with TRBJ2-7; 8 positions agree with TRBD2. This CDR3 is 16 amino acids long. Germline lookup yields CDR1 SGHRS and CDR2 YFSETQ. Unmatched junction bases numbered 9, after V lost 4 bases and J lost 0 bases. The CDR3 spells CASSPRGGGTSYEQYF. CDR3 DNA: TGCGCCAGCAGCCCTAGGGGCGGGGGGACCTCCTACGAGCAGTACTTC.

This clone was detected a few times. This chain links TRBV19 with TRBJ1-2; 8 nucleotides match TRBD1. V lost 7 bases to trimming and J lost 3 bases; unmatched junction nucleotides: 10. This CDR3 contains 15 residues. The germline gives CDR1 LNHDA, CDR2 SQIVND (reference sequence). The CDR3 spells CASMDRAGRDYGYTF. CDR3 bases: TGTGCCAGTATGGACAGGGCCGGGCGCGACTATGGCTACACCTTC.

CDR3 amino acids: CASSWGGGTSYEQYF. The CDR3 coding sequence is TGTGCCAGCAGTTGGGGCGGGGGGACCTCCTACGAGCAGTACTTC. This rearrangement joins TRBV27 to TRBJ2-7, with 8 bases matching TRBD2. Germline trimming cut 4 bases from V and 0 bases from J; bases unmatched to any gene: 5. CDR1 and CDR2 from the germline V gene are MNHEY and SMNVEV (reference sequence). The CDR3 has 15 residues.

This clone is a singleton in its sample. V and J are TRBV6-5 and TRBJ2-1; D is perhaps TRBD2 (6 bases). V lost 2 bases and J 5 bases, leaving 10 bases between the germline ends. The CDR3 is 14 residues long. Germline CDR1 reads MNHEY; CDR2 reads SVGAGI. As DNA, the CDR3 is TGTGCCAGCAGTTACGCGGGACTCAACAATGAGCAGTTCTTC. It specifies CASSYAGLNNEQFF.

The genes are TRBV11-2 and TRBJ2-7, with 9 bases lining up with TRBD1. The V segment lost 1 base and the J segment 2 bases; nucleotides outside the gene matches: 9. This CDR3 comprises 17 residues. From germline, CDR1 is SGHAT and CDR2 FQNNGV. CDR3 amino acids: CASSLGSTGGITYEQYF. As DNA, the CDR3 is TGTGCCAGCAGCTTAGGTTCGACAGGGGGGATTACCTACGAGCAGTACTTC. Full variable domain (remainder filled in from reference TRBV11-2 and TRBJ2-7): EAGVAQSPRYKIIEKRQSVAFWCNPISGHATLYWYQQILGQGPKLLIQFQNNGVVDDSQLPKDRFSAERLKGVDSTLKIQPAKLEDSAVYLCASSLGSTGGITYEQYFGPGTRLTVT.

This sequence joins TRBV5-1 and TRBJ2-3, with 7 bases that match TRBD2. CDR3 size: 15 residues. V shed 4 bases, J shed 5 bases, and the junction held 10 bases outside the gene matches. CDR1 and CDR2 (germline): SGHRS, YFSETQ. The DNA for the CDR3 is TGCGCCAGCAGCGCCGGGACTACCACCATAGATACGCAGTATTTT. Translating gives CASSAGTTTIDTQYF.